Following are 5 T cell receptor beta chains from one sample sequenced in a study of early T cells in non-severe SARS-CoV-2 infection. One entry per CDR3 protein, called by TCRdb with MiXCR from the 5' RACE reads. Of about 80,000 distinct CDR3 sequences in the sample, roughly an eighth were seen once. The sample consisted of whole blood. The receptors derive from an adult who was a healthcare worker with PCR-confirmed SARS-CoV-2 infection or an uninfected control (not recorded which).

The sample holds many counts of this clonotype. This chain uses TRBV28 with TRBJ2-7; possible D gene TRBD2, 5 bases. The CDR3 is made up of 12 amino acids. Germline CDR1 reads MDHEN; CDR2 reads SYDVKM. The ends were cut back, 5 bases at V and 5 bases at J, with 10 bases in the middle. The CDR3 DNA follows: TGTGCCAGCAGTCCCGGGATCCACGAGCAGTACTTC. It codes for CASSPGIHEQYF.

This clonotype was seen only a few times. The V and J genes are TRBV7-8 and TRBJ2-7, with D unclear. Looked up from germline, CDR1 is SGHVS and CDR2 is FQNEAQ. V lost 1 base and J 3 bases, leaving 7 bases between the germline ends. This CDR3 has 13 amino acids. The CDR3 reads CASSLGMGYEQYF. DNA of the CDR3: TGTGCCAGCAGCTTAGGTATGGGCTACGAGCAGTACTTC. The variable domain in full, completed from reference TRBV7-8 and TRBJ2-7, reads GAGVSQSPRYKVAKRGQDVALRCDPISGHVSLFWYQQALGQGPEFLTYFQNEAQLDKSGLPSDRFFAERPEGSVSTLKIQRTQQEDSAVYLCASSLGMGYEQYFGPGTRLTVT.

The sample holds many counts of this clonotype. The J gene is TRBJ2-3, the V gene TRBV10-1; no definite D call. Trimming removed 5 bases from V and 1 base from J, with 13 bases in between. The germline CDR1 and CDR2 sequences are WNHNN and SYGVQD (reference sequence). The CDR3 runs to 15 residues. CDR3 sequence reads: CASSYDPRGTDTQYF. CDR3 coding DNA: TGCGCCAGCAGTTACGACCCGCGTGGCACAGATACGCAGTATTTT.

This clonotype was seen ten or more times. V and J are TRBV2 and TRBJ1-2, with D tentatively TRBD1 (5 bases). Trimming removed 7 bases from V and 0 bases from J, with 15 bases in between. The germline V gene encodes CDR1 SNHLY and CDR2 FYNNEI. The CDR3 runs 15 residues. CDR3 coding DNA: TGTGCCAGCAAGGGGAATCAAGGATCTAACTATGGCTACACCTTC. Its translation is CASKGNQGSNYGYTF.

This clonotype appeared a few times. The chain couples TRBV29-1 to TRBJ2-7; no firm D call. Germline V gives CDR1 SQVTM, CDR2 ANQGSEA. The CDR3 loop spans 13 amino acids. Trimming removed 7 bases from V and 7 bases from J, with 20 bases in between. The CDR3 region is CSAVHPAFQEQYF. For the CDR3, the DNA is TGCAGCGCCGTACATCCTGCGTTCCAGGAGCAGTACTTC.